This entry describes one T cell receptor (beta chain). The CDR3 is 14 residues long. From germline, CDR1 is LGHNA and CDR2 YNFKEQ. J gave up 4 bases and V 5 bases, and 7 bases lay outside the gene matches. Clones were read by immunoSEQ multiplex PCR, and TCRdb kept only the in-frame ones, dropping some. The data hold tens of thousands of clones, with around 87% observed a single time. These data originate in a study of blood T cell repertoires in COVID-19. The clonotype was recovered from a man in his forties or fifties with active COVID-19. This chain links TRBV4-2 with TRBJ1-1; 7 bases fit TRBD1. Material: peripheral blood. The CDR3 DNA sequence: TGTGCCAGCAGCACTCGGACAGGACCCACTGAAGCTTTCTTT. Protein: CASSTRTGPTEAFF.